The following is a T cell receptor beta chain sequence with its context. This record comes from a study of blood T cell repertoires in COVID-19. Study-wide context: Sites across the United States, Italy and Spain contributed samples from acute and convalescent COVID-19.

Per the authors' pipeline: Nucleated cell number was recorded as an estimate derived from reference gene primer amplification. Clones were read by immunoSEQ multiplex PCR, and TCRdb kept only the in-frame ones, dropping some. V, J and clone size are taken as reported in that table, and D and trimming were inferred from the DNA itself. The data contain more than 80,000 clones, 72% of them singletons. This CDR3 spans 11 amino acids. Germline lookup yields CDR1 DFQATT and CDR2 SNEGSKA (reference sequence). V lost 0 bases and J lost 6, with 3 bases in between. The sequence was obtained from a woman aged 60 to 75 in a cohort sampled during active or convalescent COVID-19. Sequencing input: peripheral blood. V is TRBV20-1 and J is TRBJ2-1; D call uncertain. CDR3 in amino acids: CSARDRNEQFF. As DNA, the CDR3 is TGCAGTGCTAGAGATCGCAATGAGCAGTTCTTC.